Sequencing of this T cell receptor beta chain was carried out in a study of T cells after yellow fever vaccination. General study results and limits: Clonotypes appearing in both CD4 and CD8 compartments existed, and their share was small. Weaker, the secondary response had a peak occurring faster, on day 5 versus 15.

This clonotype has only a few counts. A single record per CDR3 protein comes from TCRdb applying MiXCR to the 5' RACE reads. Of roughly 100,000 distinct CDR3 sequences in the sample, about 8.8% were seen once. Trimming took off 4 bases at V and 8 bases at J, with 11 bases between the two ends. The CDR3 runs to 13 residues. Germline CDR1 reads MNHEY; CDR2 reads SVGAGI. This sequence originates from a man aged 18 to 29 who received the YFV17D yellow fever vaccine. Sample: CD8+ T cells not binding an NS4B(214-222) dextramer, sorted from PBMCs, taken less than 16 days after the first yellow fever vaccination. This rearrangement joins TRBV6-5 to TRBJ2-2; D assignment may be TRBD1 or TRBD2 (6 bases each). DNA of the CDR3: TGTGCCAGCAGTTTCAGGGGAGGTGGGGAGCTGTTTTTT. Residues: CASSFRGGGELFF.